This T cell receptor (beta chain) is drawn from a study of PD-1 blockade in classical Hodgkin lymphoma. General study findings and limits: Differences between repertoires have undefined causes, possibly disease activity or prior therapy. Reported baseline diversity: healthy donors highest, relapsed/refractory patients lowest.

Described time point: newly diagnosed, previously untreated cHL patient sample. Purification of CD4+ T cells from thawed PBMCs was performed via magnetic negative selection. PBMCs from untreated, newly diagnosed classical Hodgkin lymphoma were comparison samples. Generated by immunoSEQ multiplex PCR, the TCRdb table keeps only in-frame clones and is missing some. The sample consists of about 30,000 clones, around 90% of them appearing once. CDR1 is LNHDA and CDR2 is SQIVND in the germline V gene (reference sequence). V lost 10 bases to trimming and J lost 1 base; unmatched junction nucleotides: 4. The CDR3 runs to 15 residues. This clone has just one count. Its antigen is unknown.

The sequenced sample consisted of CD4+ T cells from blood. The receptor was isolated from a human donor with classical Hodgkin lymphoma. The chain couples TRBV19 to TRBJ2-6; 10 nucleotides match TRBD1. CDR3 sequence (DNA): TGTGCCACCCGGACAGGGGGATCTGGGGCCAACGTCCTGACTTTC. Translation gives CATRTGGSGANVLTF. The variable domain in full, with the rest retrieved from reference TRBV19 and TRBJ2-6, is DGGITQSPKYLFRKEGQNVTLSCEQNLNHDAMYWYRQDPGQGLRLIYYSQIVNDFQKGDIAEGYSVSREKKESFPLTVTSAQKNPTAFYLCATRTGGSGANVLTFGAGSRLTVL.